The sequence of this T cell receptor beta chain was determined in a study of T cells in Graves' hyperthyroidism and ophthalmopathy. Study observations and caveats: In simple terms, a model built on 13 V-J features told ophthalmopathy apart from stable hyperthyroidism.

Amplification yielded TCR beta CDR3 regions, with RNA transcripts as the source. TCR CDR3 regions were first amplified by RT-PCR with HTBI primers. TCRdb re-called the multiplex PCR reads through MiXCR, storing one row per CDR3 protein. The sample holds under 300,000 distinct CDR3 sequences; less than 15% are singletons and the top ten take almost 8%. Preceding any ophthalmopathy symptoms, the blood sample dates from first hyperthyroidism diagnosis. CDR1 is SGHRS, CDR2 YFSETQ, per germline. The V and J ends lost 0 bases and 0 bases respectively, with 4 bases between them. This CDR3 contains 14 residues. Comments on this clonotype: As yet, its antigen is unknown.

The J gene is TRBJ1-3, the V gene TRBV5-1; D unresolved. This receptor was identified in a woman aged 25-40 years with Graves' hyperthyroidism that later progressed to Graves' ophthalmopathy. The sequencing sample was made of blood. CDR3 nucleotides: TGCGCCAGCAGCTTGGGGTTCTCTGGAAACACCATATATTTT. Amino acid sequence: CASSLGFSGNTIYF.